This TCR beta chain was sequenced during a study of blood T cells in healthy people across ages. This clonotype was recorded at least ten times. Every participating donor contributed around 9.5 milliliters of peripheral blood through a draw. The CDR3 extends over 14 amino acids. Germline-derived CDR1 and CDR2 are MNHEY and SMNVEV (reference sequence). V was trimmed by 5 bases and J by 5 bases, leaving 10 bases between them. It was with a sample-barcoded 5' primer and a J-beta primer mix that a second PCR of roughly 7 to 12 cycles was run. MiXCR was run by TCRdb on the 5' RACE reads, yielding one entry per CDR3 protein. The table lists 540,000 or so distinct CDR3 sequences, around 50% of them singletons.

The receptor was isolated from a man aged 80 or over in good health. The gene calls are TRBV27 and TRBJ1-6, with unresolved D. Sequenced sample: blood. This CDR3 reads CASSGWQNNSPLHF. The CDR3 DNA is TGTGCCAGCAGTGGGTGGCAGAATAATTCACCCCTCCACTTT.